The next 17 T cell receptor beta chains were all read from a single sample in a study of blood T cell repertoires in COVID-19 (dated by TCRdb to about 2020). The library was produced with the immunoSEQ multiplex PCR assay. TCRdb holds this immuneACCESS table with in-frame rearrangements only. Some clones are missing; in checked studies, unresolved V genes explain under half, and the rest has no known cause. This sample is represented by 200,000 to 300,000 clones; around four fifths of them were singletons. Approximately 4% of the sample goes to the ten largest clones. The sequenced sample consisted of peripheral blood. The receptors derive from a man in his fifties or sixties with acute or convalescent COVID-19.

This clone appeared a single time. The V and J genes are TRBV5-1 and TRBJ1-6; D is possibly TRBD1 (6 bases). This CDR3 region has 14 residues. Germline CDR1 SGHRS, CDR2 YFSETQ. V gave up 4 bases and J gave up 7 bases, with 12 bases separating them. The CDR3: CASSPLQGNSPLHF. DNA of the CDR3: TGCGCCAGCAGCCCCCTACAGGGAAATTCACCCCTCCACTTT.

V usage is TRBV6-6 and J usage is TRBJ2-7; possible D gene TRBD2, 5 bases. The germline V and J ends were trimmed by 0 bases and 6 bases, with 12 bases remaining between them. The germline V gene has CDR1 MNHNY and CDR2 SVGAGI (reference sequence). This CDR3 spans 14 amino acids. The CDR3, as DNA: TGTGCCAGCAGTTACTCGAGGGTTGGCCGCGAGCAGTACTTC. Translation gives CASSYSRVGREQYF.

J is TRBJ2-1 and V is TRBV29-1; D is ambiguous. This CDR3 has 10 residues. Germline V CDR1 and CDR2: SQVTM, ANQGSEA. The ends were cut back, 7 bases at V and 6 bases at J, with 7 bases in the middle. The CDR3 coding sequence is TGCAGCGCCGGTCCCAATGAGCAGTTCTTC. As protein: CSAGPNEQFF.

V gene TRBV7-8 combines with J gene TRBJ2-3; unclear D gene. Trimming removed 5 bases at V and 6 bases at J, with 6 bases between. This CDR3 is built from 11 residues. In germline, CDR1 is SGHVS, CDR2 FQNEAQ. For the CDR3, the DNA is TGTGCCAGCAGCCCGTTCGATACGCAGTATTTT. Its translation is CASSPFDTQYF.

The V and J genes are TRBV28 and TRBJ2-2, with 8 bases fitting TRBD2. Per germline, CDR1 MDHEN and CDR2 SYDVKM. V shed 7 bases, J shed 8 bases, and the junction held 12 bases outside the gene matches. The CDR3 loop spans 15 amino acids. Here the CDR3 DNA reads TGTGCCAGCATTGGGGGAGCGGGAGAAGGTGGGGAGCTGTTTTTT. Encoded protein: CASIGGAGEGGELFF.

The rearrangement joins TRBV10-3 to TRBJ2-1, with TRBD2 matching over 10 bases. V shed 4 bases, J shed 7 bases, and the junction held 10 bases outside the gene matches. The CDR3 has 16 residues. Germline V gene lookup returns CDR1 ENHRY and CDR2 SYGVKD. Here the CDR3 reads CAISGPAGGPSNEQFF. In DNA, the CDR3 is TGTGCCATCAGTGGCCCAGCGGGAGGGCCGAGTAATGAGCAGTTCTTC.

The rearrangement joins TRBV2 to TRBJ1-2; TRBD1 matches at 11 bases. V gave up 7 bases and J gave up 8 bases; unmatched junction bases: 9. Germline V lookup: CDR1 SNHLY, CDR2 FYNNEI. The CDR3 spans 14 residues. DNA for the CDR3: TGTGCCAGCACCCTCGGCGGGACAGGGGGGGGCTACACCTTC. Its protein product is CASTLGGTGGGYTF.

CDR3 nucleotides: TGTGCCAGCAGCTTGACTAGGCATTATGAGCAGTTCTTC. It specifies CASSLTRHYEQFF. The chain carries TRBV7-2 and TRBJ2-1; a weak D match, TRBD2 (6 bases). Germline V gene sequence: CDR1 SGHTA, CDR2 FQGNSA. The CDR3 runs 13 residues. V was trimmed by 3 bases and J by 8 bases, leaving 11 bases between them.

The CDR3 loop is CASTRLAGGQDTQYF. CDR3 in DNA: TGTGCCAGCACCAGACTAGCGGGGGGGCAAGATACGCAGTATTTT. The chain uses TRBV2 and TRBJ2-3; the match to TRBD2 covers 14 bases. CDR1 SNHLY and CDR2 FYNNEI come from the germline V gene. This CDR3 is 15 amino acids long. V lost 7 bases, J lost 5 bases, and 5 bases stayed unmatched.

V usage is TRBV5-1 and J usage is TRBJ1-6; 7 positions match TRBD1. Germline lookup yields CDR1 SGHRS and CDR2 YFSETQ. J was trimmed by 7 bases and V by 2 bases; bases with no gene match: 3. This CDR3 region has 14 residues. CDR3 nucleotides: TGCGCCAGCAGCTTAGGCAGGGGGAATTCACCCCTCCACTTT. Translating gives CASSLGRGNSPLHF. The entire variable domain, with the rest obtained from reference TRBV5-1 and TRBJ1-6, is as follows: KAGVTQTPRYLIKTRGQQVTLSCSPISGHRSVSWYQQTPGQGLQFLFEYFSETQRNKGNFPGRFSGRQFSNSRSEMNVSTLELGDSALYLCASSLGRGNSPLHFGNGTRLTVT.

This chain connects TRBV30 to TRBJ1-5; 7 bases agree with TRBD1. J gave up 7 bases and V 0 bases, and 0 bases lay outside the gene matches. CDR1 is GTSNPN and CDR2 is SVGIG in the germline V gene (reference sequence). The CDR3 covers 12 residues. This CDR3 is CAWSVQGQPQHF. DNA of the CDR3: TGTGCCTGGAGTGTACAGGGGCAGCCCCAGCATTTT.

On this clone: Within the sample, other DNA sequences also encode this same CDR3. The genes are TRBV7-2 and TRBJ2-1, with D possibly matching TRBD2 (6 bases). The germline V gene encodes CDR1 SGHTA and CDR2 FQGNSA. The CDR3 spans 15 residues. V lost 1 base to trimming and J lost 7 bases, with 14 bases between them. The CDR3: CASSLVAGGGNEQFF. As DNA, the CDR3 is TGTGCCAGCAGCTTAGTTGCGGGCGGAGGGAATGAGCAGTTCTTC. The full variable domain, in which reference TRBV7-2 and TRBJ2-1 provide the parts outside the CDR3, is GAGVSQSPSNKVTEKGKDVELRCDPISGHTALYWYRQSLGQGLEFLIYFQGNSAPDKSGLPSDRFSAERTGGSVSTLTIQRTQQEDSAVYLCASSLVAGGGNEQFFGPGTRLTVL.

This chain joins TRBV4-3 and TRBJ2-7; 8 positions agree with TRBD2. V shed 1 base and J 0 bases; nucleotides not matched to a gene: 8. Germline CDR1 and CDR2: LGHNA and YSLEER. CDR3 size: 17 residues. The CDR3 sequence: CASSQGAGTSSSYEQYF. Here the CDR3 DNA reads TGCGCCAGCAGCCAAGGTGCCGGGACTAGTAGCTCCTACGAGCAGTACTTC.

This chain connects TRBV6-2 or TRBV6-3 to TRBJ1-1; 7 nucleotides agree with TRBD1. The ends lost 2 bases at V and 1 base at J; junction bases unmatched: 4. The CDR3 runs 15 residues. The germline CDR1 and CDR2 sequences are MNHEY and SVGEGT. DNA of the CDR3: TGTGCCAGCAGTTACACCCACAGGGGGAACACTGAAGCTTTCTTT. Protein: CASSYTHRGNTEAFF.

The genes are TRBV3-1 (or the pseudogene TRBV3-2) and TRBJ1-6; D is unresolved. Per the germline V gene, CDR1 is LGHDT and CDR2 is YNNKEL (reference sequence). This CDR3 is built from 15 residues. Trimming took 0 bases from V and 9 from J, leaving 12 bases between them. The CDR3 DNA reads as TGTGCCAGCAGCCAAGAAGGACCGAGCGGTTCACCCCTCCACTTT. The encoded protein is CASSQEGPSGSPLHF.

The CDR3, as DNA: TGTGCCAGCAGCTTAGTCGGTTACGAGCAGTACTTC. This codes for CASSLVGYEQYF. V gene TRBV7-9 combines with J gene TRBJ2-7; D is unclear. This CDR3 is built from 12 residues. Germline values: CDR1 SEHNR, CDR2 FQNEAQ (reference sequence). Trimming removed 1 base at V and 4 bases at J, with 5 bases between.

V gene TRBV7-2 combines with J gene TRBJ1-3, with 10 bases identical to TRBD1. The CDR3 totals 18 residues. The trim removed 1 base at V and 4 bases at J, leaving 10 bases unmatched. Germline lookup yields CDR1 SGHTA and CDR2 FQGNSA. The CDR3 nucleotides are TGTGCCAGCAGCTTAGTTGTAGCCGGGACAGGGGCAGGAAACACCATATATTTT. Protein sequence: CASSLVVAGTGAGNTIYF.